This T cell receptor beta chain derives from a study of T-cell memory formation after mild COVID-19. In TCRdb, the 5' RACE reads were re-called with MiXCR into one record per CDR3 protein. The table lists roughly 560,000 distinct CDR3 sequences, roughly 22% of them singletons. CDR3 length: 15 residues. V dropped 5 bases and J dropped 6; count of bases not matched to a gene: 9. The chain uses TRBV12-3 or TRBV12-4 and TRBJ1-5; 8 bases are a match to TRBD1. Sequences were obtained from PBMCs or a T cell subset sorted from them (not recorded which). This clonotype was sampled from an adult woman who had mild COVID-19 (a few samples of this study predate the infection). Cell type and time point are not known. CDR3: CASSEDRAGRQPQHF. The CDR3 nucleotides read TGTGCCAGCAGTGAGGACAGGGCCGGACGTCAGCCCCAGCATTTT.